The TCR beta chain under discussion was sequenced for a study of blood T cell repertoires in COVID-19. The wider study: The United States, Italy and Spain were the sources of the acute and convalescent COVID-19 samples. PBMCs, B-cell-depleted T cells, or T cells were the source of the cDNA or gDNA that made up the material.

Per the original data handling: Using reference gene primer amplification, nucleated cell counts were estimated. This table comes from immunoSEQ multiplex PCR, and its TCRdb copy is limited to in-frame clones, with some not included. The V and J calls and clone size are taken from that table; D and trimming were inferred from the DNA. The sample has approximately 150,000 clones, about 91% seen once; the top ten hold roughly 1.5%. V dropped 2 bases and J dropped 4; count of bases not matched to a gene: 2. The V gene's germline CDR1 is SGDLS and CDR2 YYNGEE. This CDR3 region has 14 residues. The rearrangement uses TRBV9 and TRBJ2-7; 11 nucleotides line up with TRBD1. This sequence was found in a woman between 45 and 65 years old with acute or convalescent COVID-19. Sequenced input: peripheral blood. This CDR3 is CASSVRDRGYEQYF. The CDR3 DNA sequence: TGTGCCAGCAGCGTGAGGGACAGGGGGTACGAGCAGTACTTC.